Below, 20 T cell receptor beta chains from the same sample are listed, as sequenced in a study of blood T cell repertoires in COVID-19. Repertoires were generated with immunoSEQ multiplex PCR, while TCRdb's copy carries only in-frame clones and drops some. The profile covers over 150,000 clones, with around 80% appearing a single time and less than 3% taken by the ten largest. Source material: peripheral blood. These receptors originate from a woman between 55 and 75 years old with acute or convalescent COVID-19.

The V call is TRBV4-1, the J call TRBJ1-1; unclear D gene. Deletions cut 0 bases from V and 0 bases from J, with 14 bases between. The CDR3 spans 17 residues. The germline CDR1 and CDR2 sequences are MGHRA and YSYEKL. The CDR3 DNA sequence: TGCGCCAGCAGCCAAGAGCCACCGGGTCCCATGAACACTGAAGCTTTCTTT. It translates to CASSQEPPGPMNTEAFF.

The gene calls are TRBV18 and TRBJ2-3; D may be TRBD2 (5 bases). The CDR3 has 16 residues. The V end lost 6 bases, the J end lost 0 bases, and 16 bases lay between the germline ends. Germline CDR1 is KGHSH and CDR2 is LQKENI. CDR3 DNA sequence: TGTGCCAGCTCGCCAGACGTCTGGACTAGCACAGATACGCAGTATTTT. It encodes CASSPDVWTSTDTQYF.

The rearrangement uses TRBV6-2 or TRBV6-3 and TRBJ1-5; maybe TRBD1 (6 bases). CDR1 is MNHEY, CDR2 SVGEGT, per germline. The V gene lost 5 bases and the J gene lost 5 bases, with 13 bases spanning the gap. The CDR3 has 14 amino acids. CDR3: CASSRRGEDQPQHF. The CDR3 nucleotides are TGTGCCAGCAGTCGCAGGGGAGAAGATCAGCCCCAGCATTTT.

This clone was observed a single time. This chain uses TRBV7-2 with TRBJ1-4, with a possible D match to TRBD1 (5 bases). V dropped 2 bases and J dropped 7 bases, with 14 bases sitting between them. Germline CDR1 is SGHTA and CDR2 is FQGNSA. CDR3 size: 15 residues. The CDR3 here is CASSLNGAGGEKLFF. As DNA, the CDR3 is TGTGCCAGCAGCTTAAATGGGGCGGGAGGTGAAAAACTGTTTTTT.

DNA for the CDR3: TGTGCCACCAGCAGAGATCAGGGACAGGCTTCTAAAACCTTC. The encoded protein is CATSRDQGQASKTF. V usage is TRBV15 and J usage is TRBJ1-2, with TRBD1 matching 8 bases. The CDR3 is made up of 14 amino acids. Germline CDR1 LNHNV, CDR2 YYDKDF (reference sequence). V shed 0 bases, J shed 14 bases, and the junction held 11 bases outside the gene matches.

Concerning this clone: This sample includes further DNA sequences coding for the same CDR3. This chain links TRBV5-1 with TRBJ1-1; 8 bases match TRBD1. The CDR3 is 16 amino acids. Losses at the gene ends were 4 bases for V and 1 base for J; bases not matched to a gene: 9. The germline CDR1 and CDR2 sequences are SGHRS and YFSETQ. This chain's CDR3 is CASSPGQGGSNTEAFF. In DNA, the CDR3 is TGCGCCAGCAGCCCTGGACAGGGAGGGTCGAACACTGAAGCTTTCTTT.

There are a few counts of this clone. For the CDR3, the DNA is TGTGCCAGCAGCTTAGGCAATTACGACAGGGCCGGTGGAGAGCAGTACTTC. Amino acids: CASSLGNYDRAGGEQYF. The V and J genes are TRBV13 and TRBJ2-7; the match to TRBD1 covers 7 bases. V gave up 0 bases and J gave up 7 bases; unmatched junction bases: 15. This CDR3 is built from 17 residues. CDR1 is PRHDT, CDR2 FYEKMQ, per germline (reference sequence).

This chain links TRBV7-9 with TRBJ2-5, with D hard to call. This CDR3 is 14 amino acids long. Germline values: CDR1 SEHNR, CDR2 FQNEAQ (reference sequence). The V end lost 5 bases, the J end lost 1 base, and 11 bases lay between the germline ends. For the CDR3, the DNA is TGTGCCAGCAGCCCCACAGTGCCCCAAGAGACCCAGTACTTC. The encoded protein is CASSPTVPQETQYF.

The chain is built from TRBV5-4 and TRBJ2-7; TRBD2 might be the D (6 bases). The CDR3 spans 13 residues. Germline assignment: CDR1 SGHNT and CDR2 YYREEE (reference sequence). Trimming removed 4 bases from V and 2 bases from J, with 10 bases in between. In DNA form, the CDR3 reads TGTGCCAGCAGCGTCGGGACTGCCTACGAGCAGTACTTC. Translation gives CASSVGTAYEQYF.

V is TRBV19 and J is TRBJ1-2, with D perhaps matching TRBD1 (5 bases). The CDR3 loop spans 14 amino acids. CDR1 is LNHDA and CDR2 is SQIVND in the germline V gene (reference sequence). V was clipped by 4 bases and J by 4 bases, with 13 bases between them. DNA for the CDR3: TGTGCCAGTAGTAATGCAGGGAAGGGCTATGGCTACACCTTC. Translating it yields CASSNAGKGYGYTF.

V and J are TRBV27 and TRBJ1-1; 7 bases align to TRBD1. Losses at the gene ends were 5 bases for V and 0 bases for J; bases not matched to a gene: 3. This CDR3 spans 14 amino acids. CDR1 MNHEY and CDR2 SMNVEV come from the germline V gene (reference sequence). The CDR3 here is CASSHRGMNTEAFF. The CDR3 DNA reads TGTGCCAGCAGTCACAGGGGAATGAACACTGAAGCTTTCTTT.

The chain combines TRBV10-2 with TRBJ1-1, with D tentatively TRBD1 (5 bases). Trimming cost V 6 bases and J 2 bases, with 16 bases left between them. CDR3 length: 15 amino acids. From germline, CDR1 is WSHSY and CDR2 SAAADI. The CDR3 coding sequence is TGCGCCAGCAGCGTCGTCCGGACACCAAACACTGAAGCTTTCTTT. It yields the protein CASSVVRTPNTEAFF.

V is TRBV11-3 and J is TRBJ2-1; 15 nucleotides agree with TRBD2. Germline CDR1 SGHNT, CDR2 YENEEA. This CDR3 comprises 18 residues. The ends lost 5 bases at V and 2 bases at J; junction bases unmatched: 7. CDR3 protein: CASSRGLAGGQAYNEQFF. CDR3 DNA sequence: TGTGCCAGCAGCCGGGGACTAGCGGGGGGCCAAGCCTACAATGAGCAGTTCTTC.

The rearrangement links TRBV27 to TRBJ2-2, with TRBD1 as a possible D gene (6 bases). CDR1 and CDR2 from the germline V gene are MNHEY and SMNVEV (reference sequence). V was clipped by 6 bases and J by 5 bases, with 10 bases between them. This CDR3 has 13 residues. DNA for the CDR3: TGTGCCAGCAGAATCACAGGGACCGGGGAGCTGTTTTTT. It encodes CASRITGTGELFF.

The J gene is TRBJ1-2, the V gene TRBV7-3; 9 bases align to TRBD1. The CDR3 is made up of 13 amino acids. The germline gives CDR1 SGHTA, CDR2 FQGTGA. Trimming at V came to 3 bases and at J to 8 bases, leaving 4 bases not matched to a gene. The CDR3 DNA is TGTGCCAGCAGCTTTTGGACAGGGGTGGGCTACACCTTC. Translating gives CASSFWTGVGYTF.

The chain recombines TRBV15 with TRBJ1-6; 7 bases are shared with TRBD1. In germline, CDR1 is LNHNV, CDR2 YYDKDF (reference sequence). The length of the CDR3 is 16 residues. Trimming took 1 base from V and 4 from J; bases not matched to a gene: 4. DNA of the CDR3: TGTGCCACCAGCAGAGGAGGGGGACAGTATAATTCACCCCTCCACTTT. Protein sequence: CATSRGGGQYNSPLHF.

This chain links TRBV7-2 with TRBJ2-2; D is possibly TRBD1 (5 bases). Germline V lookup: CDR1 SGHTA, CDR2 FQGNSA. V gave up 5 bases and J gave up 0 bases, with 10 bases separating them. The CDR3 consists of 15 residues. The chain's CDR3 is CASSVSGTNTGELFF. Written as DNA, the CDR3 is TGTGCCAGCAGCGTCTCAGGGACGAACACCGGGGAGCTGTTTTTT.

The chain has TRBV7-8 and TRBJ2-3, with D possibly TRBD2 on 6 matching bases. V lost 0 bases and J 0 bases, leaving 19 bases between the germline ends. Germline-derived CDR1 and CDR2 are SGHVS and FQNEAQ. The CDR3 has 19 residues. Written as DNA, the CDR3 is TGTGCCAGCAGCTTAGCGGTCGCGGGACGGCAAATTAGCACAGATACGCAGTATTTT. Translated, it gives CASSLAVAGRQISTDTQYF.

The J gene is TRBJ2-7, the V gene TRBV5-1; 10 positions agree with TRBD1. This CDR3 region has 18 residues. With 4 bases clipped from V and 9 bases from J, the junction kept 22 bases outside the gene matches. CDR1 is SGHRS, CDR2 YFSETQ, per germline. This chain's CDR3 is CASSRSGDRGGLPRGQYF. The DNA for the CDR3 is TGCGCCAGCAGCAGATCCGGGGACAGGGGCGGCCTCCCTCGAGGGCAGTACTTC.

V is TRBV3-1 (or the pseudogene TRBV3-2) and J is TRBJ1-2; the match to TRBD1 covers 7 bases. Germline loops: CDR1 LGHDT, CDR2 YNNKEL (reference sequence). V was clipped by 4 bases and J by 7 bases; unmatched bases: 9. The CDR3 totals 14 residues. The CDR3 DNA reads TGTGCCAGCAGCCCATTGACAGGGACCTCTGGCTACACCTTC. This sequence encodes CASSPLTGTSGYTF.